These T cell receptor beta chains were read from a single sample in a study of shared clonotypes between healthy human individuals. Libraries were prepared by immunoSEQ multiplex PCR; TCRdb keeps only in-frame clonotypes and omits some of them. The repertoire holds about 490,000 clones, with less than 80% as singletons. The sequenced sample consisted of PBMCs. All receptors derive from a woman aged 40 to 50 in good health. Some clones in this sample may be carry-over from other donors' samples. Both conserved end residues are part of each CDR3. The D gene is left open where the match is weak. The size entry is marked missing in some rows and otherwise reads once, few, many or a size class.

j_call d_call v_call clone_size cdr3_aa cdr3_nt
TRBJ2-1 - TRBV18 - CASSPRVLPGVPREYYNEQFF TGTGCCAGCTCACCACGAGTCCTCCCGGGTGTCCCACGAGAGTACTACAATGAGCAGTTCTTC
TRBJ2-7 TRBD1 TRBV6-1 - CASHNRGAYEQYF TGTGCCAGCCACAACAGGGGAGCCTACGAGCAGTACTTC
TRBJ2-1 TRBD1 TRBV7-3 few CASSGQGLGEQFF TGTGCCAGCAGCGGACAGGGTCTGGGTGAGCAGTTCTTC
TRBJ2-2 - TRBV11-3 once CASSQGNSNTGELFF TGTGCCAGCAGCCAGGGCAACTCAAACACCGGGGAGCTGTTTTTT
TRBJ2-7 - TRBV11-1 - CASSEFGGRNYEQYF TGTGCCAGCAGCGAGTTCGGCGGCAGAAACTACGAGCAGTACTTC
TRBJ2-1 TRBD2 TRBV4-1 - CASSLRYRGRENEQFF TGCGCCAGCAGCCTCCGGTACCGAGGGCGGGAGAATGAGCAGTTCTTC
TRBJ1-5 TRBD1 TRBV11-1 - CASSLETGGARDNQPQHF TGTGCCAGCAGCTTAGAGACAGGGGGTGCACGGGACAATCAGCCCCAGCATTTT
TRBJ2-7 TRBD2 TRBV6-5 - CASSSLTSGSYEQYF TGTGCCAGCAGTTCTCTTACTAGCGGATCCTACGAGCAGTACTTC
TRBJ2-3 TRBD2 TRBV27 - CASSLWTSGGTDTQYF TGTGCCAGCAGTCTCTGGACTAGCGGGGGCACAGATACGCAGTATTTT
TRBJ2-4 TRBD1 TRBV28 few CASSLVTGKFLKNIQYF TGTGCCAGCAGTCTGGTGACAGGGAAGTTTCTCAAAAACATTCAGTACTTC
TRBJ2-1 TRBD2 TRBV7-3 - CASSPTSGREQFF TGTGCCAGCAGCCCAACTAGCGGGAGGGAGCAGTTCTTC
TRBJ2-5 TRBD2 TRBV29-1 few CSVAPGLAGAETQYF TGCAGCGTTGCTCCTGGGCTAGCGGGAGCAGAGACCCAGTACTTC
TRBJ2-5 - TRBV7-9 - CASSSTQAGAETQYF TGTGCCAGCAGCTCCACCCAAGCGGGCGCAGAGACCCAGTACTTC
TRBJ2-5 TRBD1 TRBV5-1 - CASSSYRTGTGDLQETQYF TGCGCCAGCAGCTCCTATCGGACCGGGACAGGGGACCTCCAAGAGACCCAGTACTTC
TRBJ2-2 - TRBV27 - CAILASGELFF TGTGCCATCCTCGCGAGCGGGGAGCTGTTTTTT
TRBJ2-1 - TRBV27 - CASSSTDTYNEQFF TGTGCCAGCAGTTCGACAGACACCTACAATGAGCAGTTCTTC
TRBJ2-3 - TRBV5-8 - CASSPARLTDTQYF TGTGCCAGCAGCCCTGCCAGGCTTACAGATACGCAGTATTTT